This T cell receptor (beta chain) derives from a study of regulatory T cells in long-lasting Graves disease. Study results and caveats: Patients with persistent disease shared 2,741 public clonotypes, outpacing the 966 shared by new patients. Persistent disease was characterized by preferential usage of TRBV28, TRBJ1-2 and TRBJ2-5.

Arm-PCR with iRepertoire HTBI primers amplified the CDR3 regions for these TCR beta libraries. As processed by the authors: Spanning all samples, the identified segments comprised 60 to 80 TRBV and over 13 TRBJ. TCRdb used MiXCR to reprocess the multiplex PCR reads, holding one entry per CDR3 protein. None of the V and J calls come from the authors' own analysis; TCRdb made them. The repertoire holds roughly 400,000 distinct CDR3 sequences, less than 25% seen once, with about 20% in the top ten. Specified time point: persistent/refractory GD, antithyroid drugs over 5 years with positive TRAb. With RNA extracted from PBMCs as input, the TCR library was made. EDTA tubes received around 9 milliliters of drawn peripheral blood. Germline CDR1 is SGHRS and CDR2 is YFSETQ. J gave up 8 bases and V 3 bases, and 17 bases lay outside the gene matches. The CDR3 spans 17 residues. About this clonotype itself: Antigen unknown.

The sequence came from a female donor with Graves disease. This chain links TRBV5-1 with TRBJ2-4; 7 bases match TRBD2. Sample: peripheral blood mononuclear cells (PBMCs), taken when the disease was refractory, from a patient treated with antithyroid drugs. CDR3 sequence reads: CASSSAASGGFQDIQYF. The DNA of the CDR3 is TGCGCCAGCAGCTCCGCGGCTAGCGGAGGTTTTCAAGACATTCAGTACTTC.